This T cell receptor beta chain was obtained from a study of molecular identifiers for immune sequencing clone quantification. TCRdb processed the PCR reads anew with MiXCR; each CDR3 protein has one entry. The sample has some 65,000 distinct CDR3 sequences; around 20% are singletons. CDR3 length equals 14 residues. Germline lookup yields CDR1 MNHEY and CDR2 SMNVEV (reference sequence). V dropped 1 base and J dropped 9; count of bases not matched to a gene: 5. Input material: naive CD8+ T cells from blood, with Jurkat cell RNA spiked in. Subset indicated: FACS-sorted CD8+CD4-CCR7+CD45RA+ naive T cells. The sequence came from a human donor in good health. Some libraries in this study had Jurkat cell RNA spiked in. The rearrangement joins TRBV27 to TRBJ1-5, with 8 bases aligning to TRBD1. This chain's CDR3 is CASSLLTGGRPQHF. Here the CDR3 DNA reads TGTGCCAGCAGTTTATTAACAGGGGGTCGGCCCCAGCATTTT.